The 26 T cell receptor beta chains below come from one sample, sequenced in a study of regulatory T cells in long-lasting Graves disease. Both iRepertoire HTBI primers and Arm-PCR of CDR3 regions were used to build the TCR beta libraries. One entry per CDR3 protein, called by TCRdb with MiXCR from the multiplex PCR reads. The table records about 220,000 distinct CDR3 sequences, roughly 19% of them present only once. Time point in this sample: newly diagnosed GD, antithyroid drugs for less than 3 months. RNA isolated from PBMCs was used to make the TCR library. The sample was also reused in another study, on T cells in Graves' hyperthyroidism and ophthalmopathy.

The sample was peripheral blood mononuclear cells (PBMCs), taken at new diagnosis, from a patient treated with antithyroid drugs. The receptor source for this set is a woman younger than 45 with Graves disease.

This clonotype has at least ten counts. This rearrangement joins TRBV14 to TRBJ1-2; 10 nucleotides agree with TRBD1. Germline V gene lookup returns CDR1 SGHDN and CDR2 FVKESK. This CDR3 spans 16 amino acids. Trimming cost V 0 bases and J 7 bases; bases outside gene matches: 8. The CDR3 region has the DNA TGTGCCAGCAGCCAAGAAGGACAGGGGGTCCGGCGTGGCTACACCTTC. It is translated as CASSQEGQGVRRGYTF. Combining the CDR3 with reference TRBV14 and TRBJ1-2 gives the whole variable domain EAGVTQFPSHSVIEKGQTVTLRCDPISGHDNLYWYRRVMGKEIKFLLHFVKESKQDESGMPNNRFLAERTGGTYSTLKVQPAELEDSGVYFCASSQEGQGVRRGYTFGSGTRLTVV.

CDR3 nucleotide sequence: TGTGCCAGCAGCCAAGGGAGGATGACTAACACTGAAGCTTTCTTT. Protein product: CASSQGRMTNTEAFF. The chain joins TRBV14 to TRBJ1-1; D gene uncertain. Germline V gene sequence: CDR1 SGHDN, CDR2 FVKESK. Deletions cut 1 base from V and 2 bases from J, with 11 bases between. This CDR3 has 15 residues. Full variable domain (outside the CDR3, taken from reference TRBV14 and TRBJ1-1): EAGVTQFPSHSVIEKGQTVTLRCDPISGHDNLYWYRRVMGKEIKFLLHFVKESKQDESGMPNNRFLAERTGGTYSTLKVQPAELEDSGVYFCASSQGRMTNTEAFFGQGTRLTVV.

This clonotype was seen at least ten times. The CDR3 bases are TGTGCCTGGAGTACAGAGACCCAGTACTTC. Encoded protein: CAWSTETQYF. V and J are TRBV30 and TRBJ2-5; D remains ambiguous. V dropped 2 bases and J dropped 4 bases, with 2 bases sitting between them. The germline CDR1 and CDR2 sequences are GTSNPN and SVGIG (reference sequence). The CDR3 has 10 amino acids. Full variable domain (outside the CDR3, taken from reference TRBV30 and TRBJ2-5): SQTIHQWPATLVQPVGSPLSLECTVEGTSNPNLYWYRQAAGRGLQLLFYSVGIGQISSEVPQNLSASRPQDRQFILSSKKLLLSDSGFYLCAWSTETQYFGPGTRLLVL.

This clonotype was recorded many times. The chain employs TRBV12-3 or TRBV12-4 and TRBJ1-2, with no clear D. CDR3 length: 13 amino acids. V dropped 6 bases and J dropped 4 bases, with 12 bases sitting between them. The chain's CDR3 is CASSHGQSYGYTF. CDR3 bases: TGTGCCAGCAGCCACGGTCAGTCCTATGGCTACACCTTC.

This clonotype was seen at least ten times. The genes are TRBV15 and TRBJ2-7; D assignment may be TRBD1 or TRBD2 (5 bases each). The germline gives CDR1 LNHNV, CDR2 YYDKDF (reference sequence). V shed 1 base and J shed 2 bases, with 12 bases lying between them. This CDR3 spans 15 amino acids. The CDR3 spells CATSRGGTGTYEQYF. Here the CDR3 DNA reads TGTGCCACCAGCAGAGGAGGGACGGGGACCTACGAGCAGTACTTC.

This clonotype was observed a few times. The chain recombines TRBV18 with TRBJ2-7, with TRBD2 identical over 7 bases. The CDR3 totals 13 residues. The V gene end was trimmed by 3 bases and the J gene end by 3 bases; junction bases not matched to a gene: 2. Germline values: CDR1 KGHSH, CDR2 LQKENI. The CDR3: CASSPGGNYEQYF. Here the CDR3 DNA reads TGTGCCAGCTCACCGGGGGGGAACTACGAGCAGTACTTC. The entire variable domain, with the rest obtained from reference TRBV18 and TRBJ2-7, is as follows: NAGVMQNPRHLVRRRGQEARLRCSPMKGHSHVYWYRQLPEEGLKFMVYLQKENIIDESGMPKERFSAEFPKEGPSILRIQQVVRGDSAAYFCASSPGGNYEQYFGPGTRLTVT.

The genes are TRBV6-2 or TRBV6-3 and TRBJ2-1; TRBD1 might be the D (5 bases). V lost 5 bases to trimming and J lost 9 bases, with 11 bases between them. This CDR3 region has 12 residues. The germline V gene has CDR1 MNHEY and CDR2 SVGEGT. As DNA, the CDR3 is TGTGCCAGCAGTGACCGAGACAGTGAGCAGTTCTTC. Translating it yields CASSDRDSEQFF.

In this sample, this clonotype turned up many times. This chain connects TRBV3-1 to TRBJ1-1, with D uncertain. Trimming pared 5 bases from V and 1 base from J, leaving 11 bases between. The CDR3 runs 14 residues. Germline-derived CDR1 and CDR2 are LGHDT and YNNKEL (reference sequence). The CDR3 protein is CASSSRPRNTEAFF. The CDR3, as DNA: TGTGCCAGCAGCTCCAGACCGAGGAACACTGAAGCTTTCTTT.

In this sample, this clonotype turned up a few times. This chain uses TRBV20-1 with TRBJ2-2; D possibly corresponds to TRBD2 (5 bases). V shed 2 bases and J shed 6 bases, with 10 bases lying between them. The CDR3 has 13 residues. The germline gives CDR1 DFQATT, CDR2 SNEGSKA (reference sequence). The CDR3, as DNA: TGCAGTGCTAGACTCATCGGGGCCGGGGAGCTGTTTTTT. It codes for CSARLIGAGELFF.

V gene TRBV30 combines with J gene TRBJ2-4; 8 nucleotides align to TRBD1. The V gene end was trimmed by 3 bases and the J gene end by 6 bases; junction bases not matched to a gene: 4. CDR3 length: 13 residues. The germline V gene encodes CDR1 GTSNPN and CDR2 SVGIG (reference sequence). This chain's CDR3 is CAWSRTGRNIQYF. In nucleotides, the CDR3 is TGTGCCTGGAGCCGGACAGGGAGAAACATTCAGTACTTC.

This clonotype was counted a few times. V usage is TRBV15 and J usage is TRBJ2-1; D call uncertain. The length of the CDR3 is 15 residues. The germline V and J ends were trimmed by 0 bases and 9 bases, with 15 bases remaining between them. Germline V gene data show CDR1 as LNHNV and CDR2 as YYDKDF (reference sequence). In DNA, the CDR3 is TGTGCCACCAGCAGAGAGGGTAGCCCCCTTGGTGAGCAGTTCTTC. Its translation: CATSREGSPLGEQFF.

In this sample, this clonotype turned up many times. The CDR3: CASSHRRGLAGVGDTQYF. CDR3 DNA: TGTGCCAGCAGTCACAGACGGGGACTAGCGGGAGTTGGAGATACGCAGTATTTT. The genes are TRBV3-1 and TRBJ2-3; 14 positions match TRBD2. This CDR3 is built from 18 residues. V lost 6 bases, J lost 5 bases, and 13 bases stayed unmatched. The germline gives CDR1 LGHDT, CDR2 YNNKEL (reference sequence).

A remark on this clonotype: Since no conserved phenylalanine or tryptophan closes the CDR3, a read error is the likely cause. The chain is built from TRBV4-1 and TRBJ1-6; D remains ambiguous. This CDR3 comprises 18 residues. Trimming left V 0 bases short and J 8 bases short, with 20 bases between. The germline gives CDR1 MGHRA, CDR2 YSYEKL. The CDR3 nucleotides are TGCGCCAGCAGCCAAGATTTCGGCCGGACGGAGAATGATTCACCCCTCCACTTG. Its translation is CASSQDFGRTENDSPLHL.

This clonotype was seen ten or more times. The rearrangement joins TRBV19 to TRBJ1-2; no clear D gene. Germline values: CDR1 LNHDA, CDR2 SQIVND (reference sequence). V lost 2 bases and J lost 3, with 4 bases in between. There are 12 residues in the CDR3. Here the CDR3 DNA reads TGTGCCAGTAGTATACAGGACTATGGCTACACCTTC. It encodes CASSIQDYGYTF.

This clonotype was found many times. The J gene is TRBJ1-4, the V gene TRBV11-2; D not resolved. CDR3 size: 15 residues. Germline V gene data show CDR1 as SGHAT and CDR2 as FQNNGV. Trimming shortened V by 5 bases and J by 4 bases, and 14 bases separated the two germline ends. The CDR3 coding sequence is TGTGCCAGCAGCGCCAGCCGGGCTTTTAATGAAAAACTGTTTTTT. Amino acids: CASSASRAFNEKLFF.

This clonotype has a count of ten or more. This chain uses TRBV30 with TRBJ2-1, with D perhaps assigned TRBD1 or TRBD2 (7 bases each). Germline V gene sequence: CDR1 GTSNPN, CDR2 SVGIG (reference sequence). The CDR3 consists of 13 residues. V shed 4 bases and J shed 7 bases, with 14 bases lying between them. CDR3 sequence (DNA): TGTGCCTGGAATCACCAGGGGGGGAATGAGCAGTTCTTC. Translated: CAWNHQGGNEQFF.

This clonotype showed up just a few times. V usage is TRBV10-1 and J usage is TRBJ2-1; D is unclear. V was trimmed by 0 bases and J by 4 bases, leaving 4 bases between them. The CDR3 loop spans 13 amino acids. CDR1 and CDR2 (germline): WNHNN, SYGVQD (reference sequence). CDR3 in amino acids: CASSESAYNEQFF. The CDR3 DNA sequence: TGCGCCAGCAGTGAGTCGGCATACAATGAGCAGTTCTTC.

In its sample, this clonotype was seen many times. The rearrangement links TRBV20-1 to TRBJ1-1; D is possibly TRBD1 (5 bases). Germline-derived CDR1 and CDR2 are DFQATT and SNEGSKA (reference sequence). The CDR3 runs 14 residues. Trimming left V 0 bases short and J 11 bases short, with 19 bases between. The CDR3 sequence is CSARDRDRGSGAFF. The CDR3 DNA follows: TGCAGTGCTAGAGACCGGGACCGGGGGTCAGGGGCTTTCTTT.

This clonotype was seen repeatedly, ten times or more. The rearrangement uses TRBV30 and TRBJ2-7; no reliable D call. CDR3 length: 12 amino acids. Trimming pared 1 base from V and 3 bases from J, leaving 7 bases between. Germline values: CDR1 GTSNPN, CDR2 SVGIG (reference sequence). The DNA for the CDR3 is TGTGCCTGGAGTGACCAGATCTACGAGCAGTACTTC. This sequence encodes CAWSDQIYEQYF.

There are many counts of this clonotype. This chain joins TRBV20-1 and TRBJ2-7; D is perhaps TRBD1 (5 bases). Trimming removed 3 bases from V and 5 bases from J, with 14 bases in between. Per the germline V gene, CDR1 is DFQATT and CDR2 is SNEGSKA (reference sequence). This CDR3 comprises 13 residues. The CDR3 DNA reads as TGCAGTGCTAGCGCCGACCAGGGCCACGAGCAGTACTTC. It encodes CSASADQGHEQYF.

This clonotype was seen ten or more times. The CDR3 region is CASSPTGIRNQPQHF. CDR3 nucleotides: TGCGCCAGCAGCCCTACAGGGATCCGCAATCAGCCCCAGCATTTT. The rearrangement joins TRBV5-1 to TRBJ1-5, with D possibly being TRBD1 (6 bases). The CDR3 length is 15 residues. CDR1 is SGHRS and CDR2 is YFSETQ in the germline V gene. V was shortened by 4 bases and J by 2 bases, with 13 bases between the two germline ends.

This clonotype was observed a single time. With a much larger clone just one base away, this may be a read error. The chain recombines TRBV28 with TRBJ1-4; no clear D. The CDR3 runs 14 residues. Germline loops: CDR1 MDHEN, CDR2 SYDVKM. V lost 8 bases and J lost 5, with 15 bases in between. CDR3 residues: CASGLETGNEKLFF. The CDR3 region has the DNA TGTGCCAGCGGCCTTGAGACGGGAAATGAAAAACTGTTTTTT.

As for this clonotype: A much larger clone differs from this one at a single base, so this may be a read error. This rearrangement joins TRBV9 to TRBJ2-3, with D possibly TRBD1 on 5 matching bases. The DNA end lines up better with TRBJ1-5; the J call may be wrong. Germline CDR1 reads SGDLS; CDR2 reads YYNGEE. This CDR3 is built from 16 residues. CDR3 DNA: TGTGCCAGCAGCGTAAAGGGGAACCCAGTCACCGATACGCAGCATTTT. Protein sequence: CASSVKGNPVTDTQHF.

This clonotype appeared a few times. This chain connects TRBV7-6 to TRBJ2-7; 7 bases line up with TRBD2. The CDR3 extends over 16 amino acids. Germline trimming cut 3 bases from V and 2 bases from J; bases unmatched to any gene: 10. The germline V gene has CDR1 SGHVS and CDR2 FNYEAQ. The DNA of the CDR3 is TGTGCCAGCAGCTTGGAAGCTAGCGGATCAACCTACGAGCAGTACTTC. It codes for CASSLEASGSTYEQYF.

This clonotype came up many times. This chain uses TRBV30 with TRBJ1-1; D remains ambiguous. Per the germline V gene, CDR1 is GTSNPN and CDR2 is SVGIG (reference sequence). V was clipped by 4 bases and J by 5 bases, with 8 bases between them. The CDR3 runs 11 residues. This CDR3 is CAWKGGTEAFF. The DNA of the CDR3 is TGTGCCTGGAAAGGAGGTACTGAAGCTTTCTTT.

This chain connects TRBV5-1 to TRBJ2-1, with no clear D. Germline V gene data show CDR1 as SGHRS and CDR2 as YFSETQ. Trimming stripped 0 bases from V and 2 bases from J, with 9 bases between. CDR3 length: 15 residues. CDR3 region: CASSLAGFTYNEQFF. The CDR3 DNA is TGCGCCAGCAGCTTGGCCGGGTTTACCTACAATGAGCAGTTCTTC.